Shown below are 21 T cell receptor beta chains from a single sample sequenced in a study of T cells in Graves' hyperthyroidism and ophthalmopathy. Authors of the study amplified TCR beta CDR3 regions from RNA transcripts. The study used the HTBI primer set for a first-round RT-PCR of the TCR CDR3. TCRdb redid the calling of the multiplex PCR reads with MiXCR, one entry per CDR3 protein. Of approximately 710,000 distinct CDR3 sequences in the sample, roughly a sixth were seen once. The sequenced sample consisted of blood. These receptors originate from a man between 50 and 59 years old with Graves' hyperthyroidism.

This chain connects TRBV13 to TRBJ2-2; D possibly corresponds to TRBD2 (5 bases). The ends were cut back, 2 bases at V and 4 bases at J, with 11 bases in the middle. Germline V gene data show CDR1 as PRHDT and CDR2 as FYEKMQ (reference sequence). The CDR3 has 15 residues. CDR3 DNA: TGTGCCAGCAGCTTAAACGGGGAACGCACCGGGGAGCTGTTTTTT. It translates to CASSLNGERTGELFF. Combining the CDR3 with reference TRBV13 and TRBJ2-2 gives the whole variable domain AAGVIQSPRHLIKEKRETATLKCYPIPRHDTVYWYQQGPGQDPQFLISFYEKMQSDKGSIPDRFSAQQFSDYHSELNMSSLELGDSALYFCASSLNGERTGELFFGEGSRLTVL.

This clonotype appeared a single time. Given the absence of the conserved phenylalanine or tryptophan at the CDR3 end, a read error is likely. This chain joins TRBV25-1 and TRBJ1-2; D gene uncertain. Per the germline V gene, CDR1 is MGHDK and CDR2 is SYGVNS. Deletions cut 5 bases from V and 2 bases from J, with 3 bases between. The CDR3 has 11 residues. The CDR3 DNA sequence: TGTGCCAGCAGTTCGAACTATGGCTACACCTCC. Its translation: CASSSNYGYTS.

About this clonotype: This may stem from a read error, because a much larger clone lies one nucleotide away. J is TRBJ2-1 and V is TRBV5-1; no clear D. CDR1 and CDR2 from the germline V gene are SGHRS and YFSETQ. CDR3 size: 14 residues. The CDR3 nucleotides are TGCGCCAGCAGACCCAGCGAGCCCTACAATGAGAAGTTCTTC. Protein: CASRPSEPYNEKFF.

On this clonotype: One base away lies a much larger clone, so this may be a sequencing read error. The chain uses TRBV19 and TRBJ2-7, with D possibly being TRBD1 (6 bases). The CDR3 length is 16 residues. Germline V lookup: CDR1 LNHDA, CDR2 SQIVND (reference sequence). The CDR3 nucleotides read TGTGCCCGTAGTCCCCGTGGAAAGACAGGAGGCTACGAGCAGTACTTC. Protein product: CARSPRGKTGGYEQYF.

This clonotype came up a few times. The V call is TRBV18, the J call TRBJ2-2; no firm D call. The germline CDR1 and CDR2 sequences are KGHSH and LQKENI. This CDR3 contains 14 residues. V lost 1 base to trimming and J lost 4 bases, with 7 bases between them. The chain's CDR3 is CASSPRQITGELFF. The DNA for the CDR3 is TGTGCCAGCTCACCACGGCAGATCACCGGGGAGCTGTTTTTT. The full variable domain, completed using reference TRBV18 and TRBJ2-2, is NAGVMQNPRHLVRRRGQEARLRCSPMKGHSHVYWYRQLPEEGLKFMVYLQKENIIDESGMPKERFSAEFPKEGPSILRIQQVVRGDSAAYFCASSPRQITGELFFGEGSRLTVL.

This clonotype was seen many times. The chain couples TRBV7-2 to TRBJ2-7; D perhaps matches TRBD2 (6 bases). Trimming took off 5 bases at V and 1 base at J, with 15 bases between the two ends. The CDR3 sequence is 15 residues long. Looked up from germline, CDR1 is SGHTA and CDR2 is FQGNSA. CDR3 DNA: TGTGCCAGCAGCCCGGAGGGCGCAGCTTCCTACGAGCAGTACTTC. This sequence encodes CASSPEGAASYEQYF.

This clonotype was recorded at least ten times. This chain links TRBV19 with TRBJ2-2; D is uncertain. The V gene lost 7 bases and the J gene lost 0 bases, with 9 bases spanning the gap. CDR1 and CDR2 (germline): LNHDA, SQIVND (reference sequence). This CDR3 has 14 amino acids. As DNA, the CDR3 is TGTGCCAGTACCCCAATGGCGAACACCGGGGAGCTGTTTTTT. Translation gives CASTPMANTGELFF.

This clonotype was seen at least ten times. V gene TRBV2 combines with J gene TRBJ2-2; 13 bases are a match to TRBD2. Germline lookup yields CDR1 SNHLY and CDR2 FYNNEI. The CDR3 has 16 residues. Trimming cost V 3 bases and J 9 bases; bases outside gene matches: 7. CDR3 nucleotide sequence: TGTGCCAGCAGTGATGTGAGACTAGCGGGAGGTAGGGAGCTGTTTTTT. This codes for CASSDVRLAGGRELFF.

In this sample, this clonotype turned up a few times. The chain uses TRBV19 and TRBJ2-7; the match to TRBD1 covers 9 bases. Germline CDR1 and CDR2: LNHDA and SQIVND (reference sequence). Trimming cost V 5 bases and J 4 bases; bases outside gene matches: 9. This CDR3 region has 15 residues. The CDR3 DNA sequence: TGTGCCAGTAGTGTACCGGGACAGGGCCTATACGAGCAGTACTTC. Translated, it gives CASSVPGQGLYEQYF. The full variable domain, its missing parts supplied by reference TRBV19 and TRBJ2-7, is DGGITQSPKYLFRKEGQNVTLSCEQNLNHDAMYWYRQDPGQGLRLIYYSQIVNDFQKGDIAEGYSVSREKKESFPLTVTSAQKNPTAFYLCASSVPGQGLYEQYFGPGTRLTVT.

The table lists this clonotype with many counts. The gene calls are TRBV11-2 and TRBJ1-5; no reliable D call. Germline CDR1 SGHAT, CDR2 FQNNGV. V was pared by 3 bases and J by 1 base, with 4 bases between. The CDR3 spans 13 residues. The chain's CDR3 is CASSFQSNQPQHF. CDR3 in DNA: TGTGCCAGCAGCTTCCAGAGCAATCAGCCCCAGCATTTT.

The gene calls are TRBV6-1 and TRBJ2-2; maybe TRBD2 (5 bases). The germline CDR1 and CDR2 sequences are MNHNS and SASEGT. The length of the CDR3 is 15 residues. V shed 6 bases and J shed 3 bases, with 14 bases lying between them. In DNA, the CDR3 is TGTGCCAGCAGAGACGGGGTCAGATACACCGGGGAGCTGTTTTTT. Translation: CASRDGVRYTGELFF.

The chain employs TRBV7-9 and TRBJ1-3; 8 bases fit TRBD1. CDR1 SEHNR and CDR2 FQNEAQ come from the germline V gene (reference sequence). This CDR3 has 16 residues. The V and J ends lost 5 bases and 2 bases, in that order; junction bases with no gene match: 8. The CDR3 bases are TGTGCCAGCAGCAATACGGACAGGGCCACTGGAAACACCATATATTTT. Translating gives CASSNTDRATGNTIYF.

This clonotype occurred a few times. The chain carries TRBV7-9 and TRBJ2-5, with D hard to call. The germline V gene encodes CDR1 SEHNR and CDR2 FQNEAQ (reference sequence). V was pared by 3 bases and J by 1 base, with 12 bases between. This CDR3 is 15 amino acids long. The CDR3 DNA follows: TGTGCCAGCAGCTTTAATATTGGCCTCCAAGAGACCCAGTACTTC. Translated: CASSFNIGLQETQYF.

The V gene is TRBV28, the J gene TRBJ1-2, with 11 bases aligning to TRBD1. CDR1 and CDR2 from the germline V gene are MDHEN and SYDVKM. The length of the CDR3 is 15 residues. The V segment lost 6 bases and the J segment 7 bases; nucleotides outside the gene matches: 10. CDR3 loop: CASRSPGQGASGYTF. The CDR3 coding sequence is TGTGCCAGCAGATCTCCTGGACAGGGGGCTAGTGGCTACACCTTC.

The table lists this clonotype with many counts. This chain uses TRBV18 with TRBJ2-4; no reliable D call. Trimming cost V 3 bases and J 8 bases, with 11 bases left between them. CDR3 length: 13 amino acids. Germline CDR1 reads KGHSH; CDR2 reads LQKENI. The CDR3 DNA sequence: TGTGCCAGCTCACCCCCCGGTAATGACATTCAGTACTTC. This gives the protein CASSPPGNDIQYF.

This clonotype was seen repeatedly, ten times or more. The V and J genes are TRBV7-9 and TRBJ2-7, with a possible D match to TRBD2 (6 bases). Trimming cost V 5 bases and J 3 bases, with 17 bases left between them. CDR3 length equals 15 residues. The germline V gene encodes CDR1 SEHNR and CDR2 FQNEAQ (reference sequence). The CDR3 region is CASSGISGDVYEQYF. DNA for the CDR3: TGTGCCAGCAGCGGGATTTCGGGGGACGTCTACGAGCAGTACTTC.

The genes are TRBV27 and TRBJ2-7, with a tentative D call TRBD2 (7 bases). CDR1 and CDR2 from the germline V gene are MNHEY and SMNVEV (reference sequence). CDR3 size: 16 residues. Trimming took off 1 base at V and 5 bases at J, with 18 bases between the two ends. CDR3 amino acids: CASSLYGGGPDDEQYF. The CDR3 bases are TGTGCCAGCAGTTTATATGGGGGGGGCCCCGATGACGAGCAGTACTTC.

The J gene is TRBJ2-1, the V gene TRBV12-3 or TRBV12-4; no clear D. This CDR3 region has 14 residues. Trimming stripped 2 bases from V and 14 bases from J, with 19 bases between. The CDR3 nucleotides read TGTGCCAGCAGTTTATCCCCCCTAAGGGAACCGGAGTTCTTC. Encoded protein: CASSLSPLREPEFF.

This clonotype appeared many times. The chain joins TRBV5-5 to TRBJ1-1; D is perhaps TRBD1 (6 bases). This CDR3 has 15 residues. Germline CDR1 reads SGHKS; CDR2 reads YYEKEE (reference sequence). Trimming took off 4 bases at V and 3 bases at J, with 16 bases between the two ends. CDR3 region: CASSAYRVGDTEAFF. In DNA, the CDR3 is TGTGCCAGCAGCGCATACAGGGTCGGTGACACTGAAGCTTTCTTT.

This clonotype was found once. The chain couples TRBV27 to TRBJ1-2; 9 bases align to TRBD1. J gave up 7 bases and V 10 bases, and 10 bases lay outside the gene matches. Germline values: CDR1 MNHEY, CDR2 SMNVEV (reference sequence). The CDR3 runs to 13 residues. The CDR3 loop is CATRRGQGGGYTF. DNA of the CDR3: TGTGCCACCAGGCGGGGACAGGGAGGTGGCTACACCTTC.

The gene calls are TRBV5-1 and TRBJ2-5; tentative D call: TRBD1 (6 bases). Looked up from germline, CDR1 is SGHRS and CDR2 is YFSETQ. Trimming shortened V by 4 bases and J by 3 bases, and 10 bases separated the two germline ends. The CDR3 spans 13 residues. DNA of the CDR3: TGCGCCAGCAGCAGGGACAATAAAGAGACCCAGTACTTC. Its translation is CASSRDNKETQYF.